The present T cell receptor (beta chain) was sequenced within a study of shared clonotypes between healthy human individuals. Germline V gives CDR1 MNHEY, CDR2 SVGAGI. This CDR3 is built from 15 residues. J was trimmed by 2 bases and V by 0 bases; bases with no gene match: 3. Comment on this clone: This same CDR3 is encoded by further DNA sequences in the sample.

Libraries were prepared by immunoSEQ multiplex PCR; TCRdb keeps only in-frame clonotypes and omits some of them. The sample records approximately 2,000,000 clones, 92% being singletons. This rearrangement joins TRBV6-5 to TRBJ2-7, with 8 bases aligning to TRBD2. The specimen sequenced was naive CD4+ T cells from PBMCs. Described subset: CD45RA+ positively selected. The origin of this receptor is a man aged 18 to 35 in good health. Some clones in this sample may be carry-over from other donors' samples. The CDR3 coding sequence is TGTGCCAGCAGTTACTCGCCGGGAGGGACCTACGAGCAGTACTTC. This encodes CASSYSPGGTYEQYF.